The 19 T cell receptor beta chains in this list originate from one sample, sequenced in a study of molecular identifiers for immune sequencing clone quantification (dated by TCRdb to 2017 to 2018). Library preparation was by PCR. Sequencer: Illumina HiSeq 4000. TCRdb itself trimmed the public reads at Q25 with fastp, ran MiXCR and retained productive beta chains. Rows matching on CDR3 protein sequence are summarized as one entry with the most common DNA and genes. The table for this sample lists 55,000 to 75,000 distinct CDR3 sequences; roughly 20% of them were counted only once. The top ten clonotypes cover approximately 1.5% of the sample. The sequencing sample was made of naive CD8+ T cells from blood, with Jurkat cell RNA spiked in. What the cell subset or site label conveys for this sample: FACS-sorted CD8+CD4-CCR7+CD45RA+ naive T cells. Source of these receptors: a human donor in good health. Some libraries in this study had Jurkat cell RNA spiked in.

The gene calls are TRBV30 and TRBJ1-1; D is undetermined. Deletions cut 0 bases from V and 8 bases from J, with 13 bases between. Germline loops: CDR1 GTSNPN, CDR2 SVGIG (reference sequence). This CDR3 has 13 residues. CDR3 nucleotide sequence: TGTGCCTGGAGTGTAGTAAAACCCGGAGAAGCTTTCTTT. It codes for CAWSVVKPGEAFF.

This clonotype was counted at least ten times. This rearrangement joins TRBV3-1 to TRBJ2-1; D uncertain. The CDR3 is 15 amino acids. Germline V gives CDR1 LGHDT, CDR2 YNNKEL (reference sequence). Trimming took off 0 bases at V and 6 bases at J, with 12 bases between the two ends. The CDR3 coding sequence is TGTGCCAGCAGCCAAGATGAGCCTAGACCCAATGAGCAGTTCTTC. Its protein is CASSQDEPRPNEQFF.

The chain couples TRBV10-3 to TRBJ2-7; TRBD2 agrees at 13 bases. The trim removed 9 bases at V and 5 bases at J, leaving 7 bases unmatched. The CDR3 contains 14 residues. Germline lookup yields CDR1 ENHRY and CDR2 SYGVKD. CDR3 sequence reads: CAMGTSGKSDEQYF. In nucleotides, the CDR3 is TGTGCCATGGGGACTAGCGGGAAATCGGACGAGCAGTACTTC.

This clonotype was picked up many times. The chain is built from TRBV6-6 and TRBJ1-1; a weak D match, TRBD1 (5 bases). Trimming stripped 7 bases from V and 3 bases from J, with 15 bases between. Looked up from germline, CDR1 is MNHNY and CDR2 is SVGAGI (reference sequence). CDR3 length equals 14 residues. CDR3 loop: CASTLGAADTEAFF. The CDR3 DNA reads as TGTGCCAGCACCCTAGGGGCAGCGGACACTGAAGCTTTCTTT.

This clonotype was recorded many times. The chain is built from TRBV28 and TRBJ2-7, with unresolved D. Germline CDR1 MDHEN, CDR2 SYDVKM. Trimming pared 2 bases from V and 2 bases from J, leaving 16 bases between. CDR3 length equals 16 residues. CDR3 coding DNA: TGTGCCAGCAGTTTAGTCGCGGAGTCTAAGCCCTACGAGCAGTACTTC. Translated, it gives CASSLVAESKPYEQYF.

This clonotype was found a few times. The rearrangement uses TRBV12-5 and TRBJ1-1; weak D call: TRBD1 (5 bases). Germline values: CDR1 LGHNT, CDR2 FRNRAP. Trimming removed 6 bases at V and 8 bases at J, with 10 bases between. The length of the CDR3 is 11 residues. The CDR3 region is CASGLTAEAFF. The DNA for the CDR3 is TGTGCTAGTGGCTTGACAGCGGAAGCTTTCTTT.

At least ten counts were recorded for this clonotype. The chain couples TRBV18 to TRBJ2-7, with D possibly TRBD2 on 5 matching bases. The V and J ends lost 2 bases and 5 bases respectively, with 16 bases between them. The CDR3 contains 15 residues. Per the germline V gene, CDR1 is KGHSH and CDR2 is LQKENI. The CDR3 sequence is CASSPFSTEGNEQYF. CDR3 sequence (DNA): TGTGCCAGCTCACCATTTTCCACCGAGGGAAACGAGCAGTACTTC.

As to this clonotype: This sequence may be a read error, since a much larger clone differs from it by one base. The V gene is TRBV30, the J gene TRBJ2-1; TRBD2 is a possible D gene (5 bases). Germline-derived CDR1 and CDR2 are GTSNPN and SVGIG (reference sequence). There are 14 residues in the CDR3. CDR3 sequence reads: CAWSVGRPDNERFF. CDR3 DNA sequence: TGTGCCTGGAGTGTTGGGAGACCCGACAATGAGCGGTTCTTC.

This clonotype was picked up many times. This chain joins TRBV11-3 and TRBJ2-7; possibly TRBD2 for D (6 bases). Germline loops: CDR1 SGHNT, CDR2 YENEEA. V shed 5 bases and J shed 2 bases, with 13 bases lying between them. CDR3 length equals 14 residues. The CDR3 DNA follows: TGTGCCAGCAGCCCAACGGGACTCACCTACGAGCAGTACTTC. Its translation is CASSPTGLTYEQYF.

Regarding this clonotype: An end of the junction differs from the germline gene, which may be a read error. V usage is TRBV2 and J usage is TRBJ2-1; 9 bases match TRBD2. The CDR3 has 16 amino acids. Germline V gives CDR1 SNHLY, CDR2 FYNNEI. CDR3 in amino acids: CASRLSSGRGYNEQLF. In nucleotides, the CDR3 is TGTGCCAGCAGACTTAGTAGCGGGAGAGGCTACAATGAGCAGCTCTTC.

CDR3 loop: CASSDLGTGDSYQPQHF. CDR3 in DNA: TGTGCCAGCAGCGATCTAGGGACAGGAGATTCTTATCAGCCCCAGCATTTT. This chain uses TRBV7-8 with TRBJ1-5; the match to TRBD1 covers 8 bases. The CDR3 runs to 17 residues. Losses at the gene ends were 5 bases for V and 5 bases for J; bases not matched to a gene: 14. Germline CDR1 SGHVS, CDR2 FQNEAQ.

This clonotype has a handful of counts. The gene calls are TRBV12-3 or TRBV12-4 and TRBJ2-6, with a possible D match to TRBD2 (6 bases). The CDR3 has 16 residues. Trimming took off 7 bases at V and 0 bases at J, with 13 bases between the two ends. The CDR3 nucleotides are TGTGCCAGCACCCTAATGGGACTCTCTGGGGCCAACGTCCTGACTTTC. Its translation: CASTLMGLSGANVLTF.

In this sample, this clonotype turned up many times. This chain connects TRBV28 to TRBJ2-5; D is uncertain. Germline loops: CDR1 MDHEN, CDR2 SYDVKM. The CDR3 has 14 amino acids. V was cut by 5 bases and J by 7 bases, with 17 bases left in between. The CDR3 region has the DNA TGTGCCAGCAGTCCGGACGGGTTCCGCGGGACCCAGTACTTC. Its protein product is CASSPDGFRGTQYF.

Regarding this clonotype: A read error may account for a junction end that differs from germline. This chain uses TRBV4-3 with TRBJ2-1, with 13 nucleotides matching TRBD2. The CDR3 spans 16 residues. Germline lookup yields CDR1 LGHNA and CDR2 YSLEER. The CDR3 protein is CAGSTGLAGAYNEQFF. For the CDR3, the DNA is TGCGCCGGCAGCACCGGACTAGCGGGAGCCTACAATGAGCAGTTCTTC.

This clonotype was seen a handful of times. Since a much larger clone is just one base distant, this may be a read error. V is TRBV6-6 and J is TRBJ2-3, with D possibly TRBD2 on 5 matching bases. The length of the CDR3 is 12 residues. Germline V gene data show CDR1 as MNHNY and CDR2 as SVGAGI (reference sequence). CDR3: CASSYGRDTQCF. CDR3 DNA sequence: TGTGCCAGCAGTTACGGGAGAGATACGCAGTGTTTT.

This clonotype was recorded a few times. A much more abundant neighbour one base away suggests this may be a read error. This chain joins TRBV20-1 and TRBJ2-2, with D unclear. The germline CDR1 and CDR2 sequences are DFQATT and SNEGSKA (reference sequence). This CDR3 contains 16 residues. Trimming pared 0 bases from V and 3 bases from J, leaving 14 bases between. The CDR3 protein is CSARDQEALYTGELFF. In DNA, the CDR3 is TGCAGTGCTAGAGATCAAGAGGCTTTGTACACCGGGGAGCTGTTTTTT.

This clonotype was counted at least ten times. This chain connects TRBV28 to TRBJ2-3; maybe TRBD2 (6 bases). V was pared by 5 bases and J by 4 bases, with 13 bases between. Looked up from germline, CDR1 is MDHEN and CDR2 is SYDVKM. This CDR3 has 14 residues. DNA for the CDR3: TGTGCCAGCAGTCTCCGACTAGAAGCAGATACGCAGTATTTT. Amino acids: CASSLRLEADTQYF.

This chain uses TRBV5-1 with TRBJ2-7, with D uncertain. Per the germline V gene, CDR1 is SGHRS and CDR2 is YFSETQ. The CDR3 loop spans 14 amino acids. V was trimmed by 5 bases and J by 0 bases, leaving 12 bases between them. The CDR3: CASRSTQSSYEQYF. CDR3 nucleotides: TGCGCCAGCAGGTCCACTCAAAGCTCCTACGAGCAGTACTTC.

Many counts were recorded for this clonotype. The junction does not match germline at one end; this may be a read error. The CDR3 coding sequence is TGTGCCACCAGCGGAGAGGGGACTAGCGGTGCCTACGAGCAGTACTTC. Amino acids: CATSGEGTSGAYEQYF. The chain links TRBV15 to TRBJ2-7, with TRBD2 identical over 11 bases. Germline V gene lookup returns CDR1 LNHNV and CDR2 YYDKDF (reference sequence). The CDR3 has 16 residues.